The T cell receptor (beta chain) under discussion was sequenced for a study of monozygotic twins with inflammatory bowel disease. The total RNA came straight from whole blood, and T cells were not sorted beforehand. CDR3 length equals 13 residues. Each of TCRalpha and TCRbeta cDNA went through two nested PCRs, lasting 16 and 9 cycles. TCRdb reworked the 5' RACE reads into one entry per CDR3 protein, no DNA. The sample data list fewer than 200,000 distinct CDR3 sequences. The chain has TRBV12-3 or TRBV12-4 and TRBJ1-5; TCRdb names TRBD1, which stays unverified in the absence of DNA. This clonotype was obtained from a human donor with ulcerative colitis or Crohn's disease, or a healthy co-twin of an affected twin (not recorded which). Input material: blood. CDR3 residues: CASRWDRDQPQHF.